This T cell receptor beta chain was recovered during a study of blood T cells in healthy people across ages. From germline, CDR1 is MNHNS and CDR2 SASEGT. This CDR3 contains 17 residues. J lost 0 bases, V lost 6 bases, and 8 bases had no gene match. This clonotype was seen just once. Then a second PCR, running roughly 7 to 11 cycles, was carried out with a sample-barcoded 5' primer and a J-beta primer mix. TCRdb reanalysed the 5' RACE reads using MiXCR and keeps one entry per CDR3 protein. The data contain roughly 2 million distinct CDR3 sequences, about 50% of them singletons. The specimen was blood. The TCR sequence derives from a woman in her thirties or forties in good health. The chain links TRBV6-1 to TRBJ2-3, with 11 bases lining up with TRBD2. The CDR3 sequence is CASSHLVAGGSTDTQYF. The CDR3 DNA reads as TGTGCCAGCAGCCATCTCGTAGCGGGGGGGAGCACAGATACGCAGTATTTT.